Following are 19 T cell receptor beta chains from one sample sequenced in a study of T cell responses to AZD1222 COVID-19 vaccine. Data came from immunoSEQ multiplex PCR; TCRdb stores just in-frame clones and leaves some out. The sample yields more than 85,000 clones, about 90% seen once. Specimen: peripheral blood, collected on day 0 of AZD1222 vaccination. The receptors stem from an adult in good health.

CDR3 in DNA: TGTGCCAGCAGTTACCGGGACAACTATGGCTACACCTTC. This translates into CASSYRDNYGYTF. This rearrangement joins TRBV6-5 to TRBJ1-2; a possible D gene is TRBD1 (5 bases). Per germline, CDR1 MNHEY and CDR2 SVGAGI. This CDR3 spans 13 amino acids. V dropped 2 bases and J dropped 2 bases, with 6 bases sitting between them.

For the CDR3, the DNA is TGTGCCCGTCCCCTGTTTCCCCCCCCGGGTTCCACAGATACGCAGTATTTT. It yields the protein CARPLFPPPGSTDTQYF. The rearrangement links TRBV19 to TRBJ2-3; unclear D gene. Germline V gives CDR1 LNHDA, CDR2 SQIVND (reference sequence). This CDR3 region has 17 residues. Trimming left V 11 bases short and J 2 bases short, with 26 bases between.

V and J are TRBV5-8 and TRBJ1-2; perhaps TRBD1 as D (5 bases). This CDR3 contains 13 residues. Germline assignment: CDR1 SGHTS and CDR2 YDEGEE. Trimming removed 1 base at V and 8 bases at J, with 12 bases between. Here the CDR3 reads CASSLLRGRGYTF. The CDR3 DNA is TGTGCCAGCAGCTTGCTGAGGGGCAGAGGCTACACCTTC.

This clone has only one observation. The CDR3 loop reads CSVGNKGVSEAFF. The CDR3 nucleotides read TGCAGCGTTGGCAACAAAGGGGTTAGTGAAGCTTTCTTT. The chain carries TRBV29-1 and TRBJ1-1; maybe TRBD1 (5 bases). V lost 4 bases and J 7 bases, leaving 16 bases between the germline ends. The CDR3 runs 13 residues. CDR1 and CDR2 (germline): SQVTM, ANQGSEA.

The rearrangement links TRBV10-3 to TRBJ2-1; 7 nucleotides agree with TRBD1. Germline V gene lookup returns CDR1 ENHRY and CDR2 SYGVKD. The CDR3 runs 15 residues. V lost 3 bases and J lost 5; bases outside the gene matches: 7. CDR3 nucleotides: TGTGCCATCAGTGATTTGGGACAGTTTAACAATGAGCAGTTCTTC. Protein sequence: CAISDLGQFNNEQFF.

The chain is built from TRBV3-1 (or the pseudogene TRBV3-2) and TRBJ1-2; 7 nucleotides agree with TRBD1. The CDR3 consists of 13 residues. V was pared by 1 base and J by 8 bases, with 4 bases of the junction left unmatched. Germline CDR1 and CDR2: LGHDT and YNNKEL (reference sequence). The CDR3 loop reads CASSQVGTDGYTF. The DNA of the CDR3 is TGTGCCAGCAGCCAAGTCGGGACAGACGGCTACACCTTC.

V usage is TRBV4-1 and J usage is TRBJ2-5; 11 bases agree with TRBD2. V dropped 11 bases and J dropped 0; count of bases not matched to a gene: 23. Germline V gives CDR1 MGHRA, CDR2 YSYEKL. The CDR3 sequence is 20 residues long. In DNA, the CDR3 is TGCGCCCGCCGCCCCCGCGGGGGGTTAGCGGGAGGGGGGTACCAAGAGACCCAGTACTTC. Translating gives CARRPRGGLAGGGYQETQYF.

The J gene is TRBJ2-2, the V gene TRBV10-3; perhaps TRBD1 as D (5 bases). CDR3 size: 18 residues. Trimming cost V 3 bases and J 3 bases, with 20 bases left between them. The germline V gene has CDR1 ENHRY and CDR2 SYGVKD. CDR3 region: CAISDLWTLRAYTGELFF. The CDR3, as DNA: TGTGCCATCAGTGATCTCTGGACCCTCAGGGCCTACACCGGGGAGCTGTTTTTT.

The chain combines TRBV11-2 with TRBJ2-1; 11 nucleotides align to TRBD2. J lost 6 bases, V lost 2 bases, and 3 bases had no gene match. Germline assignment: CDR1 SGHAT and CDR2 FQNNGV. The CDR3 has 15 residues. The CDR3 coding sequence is TGTGCCAGCAGCTTACTAGCGGGAGGCTTCAATGAGCAGTTCTTC. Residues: CASSLLAGGFNEQFF. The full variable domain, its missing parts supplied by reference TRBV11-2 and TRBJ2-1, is EAGVAQSPRYKIIEKRQSVAFWCNPISGHATLYWYQQILGQGPKLLIQFQNNGVVDDSQLPKDRFSAERLKGVDSTLKIQPAKLEDSAVYLCASSLLAGGFNEQFFGPGTRLTVL.

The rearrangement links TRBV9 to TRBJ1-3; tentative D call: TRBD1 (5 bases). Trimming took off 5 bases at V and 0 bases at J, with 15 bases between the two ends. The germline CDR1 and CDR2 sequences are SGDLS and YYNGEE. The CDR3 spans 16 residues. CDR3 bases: TGTGCCAGCAGAGGGGCAGCTGGTAGCTCTGGAAACACCATATATTTT. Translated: CASRGAAGSSGNTIYF.

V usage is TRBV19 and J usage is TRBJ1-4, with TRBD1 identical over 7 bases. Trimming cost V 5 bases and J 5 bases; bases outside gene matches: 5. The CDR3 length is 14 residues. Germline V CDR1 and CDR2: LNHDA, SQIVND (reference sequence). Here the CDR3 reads CASSGDSSNEKLFF. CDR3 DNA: TGTGCCAGTAGTGGGGACAGCTCCAATGAAAAACTGTTTTTT.

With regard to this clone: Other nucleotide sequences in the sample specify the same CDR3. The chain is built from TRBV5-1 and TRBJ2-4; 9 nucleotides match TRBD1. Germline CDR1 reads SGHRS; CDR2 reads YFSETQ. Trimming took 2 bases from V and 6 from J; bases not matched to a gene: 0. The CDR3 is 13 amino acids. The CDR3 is CASSLQGANIQYF. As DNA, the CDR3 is TGCGCCAGCAGCTTACAGGGGGCAAACATTCAGTACTTC. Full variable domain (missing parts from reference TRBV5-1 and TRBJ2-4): KAGVTQTPRYLIKTRGQQVTLSCSPISGHRSVSWYQQTPGQGLQFLFEYFSETQRNKGNFPGRFSGRQFSNSRSEMNVSTLELGDSALYLCASSLQGANIQYFGAGTRLSVL.

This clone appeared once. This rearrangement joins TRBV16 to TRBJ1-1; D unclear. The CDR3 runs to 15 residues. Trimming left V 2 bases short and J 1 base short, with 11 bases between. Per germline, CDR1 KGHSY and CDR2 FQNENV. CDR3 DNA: TGTGCCAGCAGCCAAAACAACGGTGAGAACACTGAAGCTTTCTTT. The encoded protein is CASSQNNGENTEAFF.

The CDR3 reads CASSPPLGNTEAFF. The DNA for the CDR3 is TGTGCCAGCTCACCACCGTTAGGGAACACTGAAGCTTTCTTT. This sequence joins TRBV18 and TRBJ1-1; no reliable D call. Germline assignment: CDR1 KGHSH and CDR2 LQKENI. With 0 bases removed from V and 1 base from J, the gap between germline ends came to 6 bases. CDR3 size: 14 residues.

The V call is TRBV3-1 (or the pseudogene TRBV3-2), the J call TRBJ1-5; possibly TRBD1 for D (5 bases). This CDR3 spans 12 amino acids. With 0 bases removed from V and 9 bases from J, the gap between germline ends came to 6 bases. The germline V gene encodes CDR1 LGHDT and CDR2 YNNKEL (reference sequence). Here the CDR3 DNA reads TGTGCCAGCAGCCAAGATAGGGGGCCCCAGCATTTT. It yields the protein CASSQDRGPQHF.

CDR3 sequence: CASFTGVYSNQPQHF. The CDR3 nucleotides read TGTGCCAGCTTTACAGGGGTCTATAGCAATCAGCCCCAGCATTTT. The chain joins TRBV28 to TRBJ1-5, with 7 bases aligning to TRBD1. The CDR3 totals 15 residues. CDR1 MDHEN and CDR2 SYDVKM come from the germline V gene. V lost 8 bases to trimming and J lost 0 bases; unmatched junction nucleotides: 7.

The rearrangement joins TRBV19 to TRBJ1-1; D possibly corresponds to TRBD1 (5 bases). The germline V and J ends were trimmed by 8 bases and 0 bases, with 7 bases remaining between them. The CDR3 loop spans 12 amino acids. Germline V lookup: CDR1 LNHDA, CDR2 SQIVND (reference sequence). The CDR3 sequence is CASRDLNTEAFF. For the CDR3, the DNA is TGTGCCAGTCGGGACTTGAACACTGAAGCTTTCTTT.

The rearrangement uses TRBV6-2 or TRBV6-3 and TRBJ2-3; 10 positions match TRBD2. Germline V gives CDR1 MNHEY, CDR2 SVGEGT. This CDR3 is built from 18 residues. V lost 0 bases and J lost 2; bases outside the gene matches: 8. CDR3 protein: CASSYSPGLARFTDTQYF. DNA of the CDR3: TGTGCCAGCAGTTACTCTCCGGGACTAGCGCGATTCACAGATACGCAGTATTTT.

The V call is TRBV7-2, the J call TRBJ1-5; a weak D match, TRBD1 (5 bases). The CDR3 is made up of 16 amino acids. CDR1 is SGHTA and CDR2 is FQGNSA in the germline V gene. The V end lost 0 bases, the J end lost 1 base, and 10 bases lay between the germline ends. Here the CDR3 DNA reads TGTGCCAGCAGCTTAGCAGGGACCCTGAGCAATCAGCCCCAGCATTTT. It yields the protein CASSLAGTLSNQPQHF.